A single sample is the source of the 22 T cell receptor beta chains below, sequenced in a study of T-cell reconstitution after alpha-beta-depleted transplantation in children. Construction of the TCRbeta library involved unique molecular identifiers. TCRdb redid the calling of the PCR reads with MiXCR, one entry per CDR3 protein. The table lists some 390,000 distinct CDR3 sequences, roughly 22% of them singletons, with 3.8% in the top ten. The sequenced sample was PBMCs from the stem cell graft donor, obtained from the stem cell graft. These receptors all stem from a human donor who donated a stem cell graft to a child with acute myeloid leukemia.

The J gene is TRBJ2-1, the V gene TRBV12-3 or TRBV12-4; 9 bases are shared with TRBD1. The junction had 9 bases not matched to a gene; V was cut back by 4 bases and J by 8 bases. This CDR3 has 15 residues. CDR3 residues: CASSSWTGDRDEQFF. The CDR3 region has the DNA TGTGCCAGCAGTTCCTGGACAGGGGATCGGGATGAGCAGTTCTTC.

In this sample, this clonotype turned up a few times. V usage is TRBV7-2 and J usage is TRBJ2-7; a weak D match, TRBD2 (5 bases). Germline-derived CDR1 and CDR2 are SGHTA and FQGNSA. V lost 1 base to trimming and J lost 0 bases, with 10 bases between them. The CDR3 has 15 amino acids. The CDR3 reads CASSLGAGLSYEQYF. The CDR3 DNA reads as TGTGCCAGCAGCTTAGGTGCGGGTCTCTCCTACGAGCAGTACTTC.

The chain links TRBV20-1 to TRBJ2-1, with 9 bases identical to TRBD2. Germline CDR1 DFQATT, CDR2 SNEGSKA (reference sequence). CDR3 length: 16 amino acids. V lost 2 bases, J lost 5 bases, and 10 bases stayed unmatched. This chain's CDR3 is CSARNLLAGIDNEQFF. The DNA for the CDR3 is TGCAGTGCTAGAAACCTTCTAGCGGGAATTGACAATGAGCAGTTCTTC.

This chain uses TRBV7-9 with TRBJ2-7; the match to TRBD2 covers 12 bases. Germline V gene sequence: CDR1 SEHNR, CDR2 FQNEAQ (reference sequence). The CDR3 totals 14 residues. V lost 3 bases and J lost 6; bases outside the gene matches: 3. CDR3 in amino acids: CASSFGLAGTEQYF. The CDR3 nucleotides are TGTGCCAGCAGCTTCGGACTAGCGGGAACCGAGCAGTACTTC.

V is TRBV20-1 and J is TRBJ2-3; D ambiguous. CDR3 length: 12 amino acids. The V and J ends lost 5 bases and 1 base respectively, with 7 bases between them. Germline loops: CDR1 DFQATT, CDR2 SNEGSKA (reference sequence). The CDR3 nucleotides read TGCAGTGCTCTTCGCGGCACAGATACGCAGTATTTT. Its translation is CSALRGTDTQYF.

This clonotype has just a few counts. The CDR3 reads CASSPGTSGTEQYF. CDR3 nucleotides: TGTGCCAGCAGTCCCGGGACTAGCGGGACCGAGCAGTACTTC. The chain couples TRBV6-1 to TRBJ2-7; 13 bases fit TRBD2. The CDR3 consists of 14 residues. J lost 6 bases, V lost 5 bases, and 4 bases had no gene match. Looked up from germline, CDR1 is MNHNS and CDR2 is SASEGT.

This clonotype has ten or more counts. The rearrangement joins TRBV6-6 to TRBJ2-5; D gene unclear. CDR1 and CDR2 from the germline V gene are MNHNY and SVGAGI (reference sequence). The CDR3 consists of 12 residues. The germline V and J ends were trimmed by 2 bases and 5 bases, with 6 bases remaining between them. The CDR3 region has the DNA TGTGCCAGCAGTTACGGTCCGGAGACCCAGTACTTC. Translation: CASSYGPETQYF.

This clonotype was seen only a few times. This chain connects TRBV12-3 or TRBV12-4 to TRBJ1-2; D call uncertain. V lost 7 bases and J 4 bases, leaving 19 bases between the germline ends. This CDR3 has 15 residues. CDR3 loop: CASTPFARGTYGYTF. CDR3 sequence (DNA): TGTGCCAGCACCCCCTTTGCTCGGGGAACCTATGGCTACACCTTC.

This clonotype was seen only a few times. CDR3 in amino acids: CATSDLAGGNTDTQYF. The CDR3 region has the DNA TGTGCCACCAGTGATCTAGCGGGGGGGAACACAGATACGCAGTATTTT. The chain recombines TRBV24-1 with TRBJ2-3, with TRBD2 identical over 12 bases. The V gene end was trimmed by 3 bases and the J gene end by 2 bases; junction bases not matched to a gene: 2. CDR3 size: 16 residues. CDR1 is KGHDR and CDR2 is SFDVKD in the germline V gene.

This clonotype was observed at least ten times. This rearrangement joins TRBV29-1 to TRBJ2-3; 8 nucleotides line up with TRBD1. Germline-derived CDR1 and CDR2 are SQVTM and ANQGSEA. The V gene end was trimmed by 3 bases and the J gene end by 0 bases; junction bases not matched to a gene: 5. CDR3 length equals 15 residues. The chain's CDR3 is CSVETGESSTDTQYF. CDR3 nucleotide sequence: TGCAGCGTTGAGACAGGGGAGAGCAGCACAGATACGCAGTATTTT.

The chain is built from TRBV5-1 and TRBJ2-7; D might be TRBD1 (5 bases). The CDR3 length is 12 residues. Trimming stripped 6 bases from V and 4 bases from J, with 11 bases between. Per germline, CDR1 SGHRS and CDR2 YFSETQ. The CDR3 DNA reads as TGCGCCAGCACCTCGACAGCGTACGAGCAGTACTTC. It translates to CASTSTAYEQYF.

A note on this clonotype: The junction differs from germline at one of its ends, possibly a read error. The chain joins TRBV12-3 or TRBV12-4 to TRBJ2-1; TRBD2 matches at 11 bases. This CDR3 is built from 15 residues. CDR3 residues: CASRLAGGPGNEQFF. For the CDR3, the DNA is TGTGCCAGCAGGTTAGCGGGAGGGCCGGGTAATGAGCAGTTCTTC.

As DNA, the CDR3 is TGCGCCAGCAGCTTGGACCAGGACAATGAAAAACTGTTTTTT. Translation: CASSLDQDNEKLFF. The J gene is TRBJ1-4, the V gene TRBV5-1; D gene uncertain. This CDR3 has 14 residues. V gave up 0 bases and J gave up 5 bases, with 8 bases separating them. Germline V lookup: CDR1 SGHRS, CDR2 YFSETQ.

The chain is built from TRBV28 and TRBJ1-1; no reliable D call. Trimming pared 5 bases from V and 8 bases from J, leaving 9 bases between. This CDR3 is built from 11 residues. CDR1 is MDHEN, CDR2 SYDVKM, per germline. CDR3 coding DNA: TGTGCCAGCAGTACTAATGAGGAAGCTTTCTTT. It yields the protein CASSTNEEAFF.

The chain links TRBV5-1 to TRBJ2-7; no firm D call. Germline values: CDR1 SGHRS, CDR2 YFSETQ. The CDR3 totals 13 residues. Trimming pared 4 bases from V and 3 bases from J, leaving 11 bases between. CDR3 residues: CASSNRVDYEQYF. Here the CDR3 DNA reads TGCGCCAGCAGCAACCGGGTCGACTACGAGCAGTACTTC.

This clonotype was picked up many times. CDR3 sequence (DNA): TGCAGCGTTGAAGGTGCTAGCGCCCGCACAGATACGCAGTATTTT. This encodes CSVEGASARTDTQYF. The chain joins TRBV29-1 to TRBJ2-3; D may be TRBD2 (6 bases). Germline CDR1 and CDR2: SQVTM and ANQGSEA. CDR3 length: 15 amino acids. Trimming removed 1 base at V and 1 base at J, with 12 bases between.

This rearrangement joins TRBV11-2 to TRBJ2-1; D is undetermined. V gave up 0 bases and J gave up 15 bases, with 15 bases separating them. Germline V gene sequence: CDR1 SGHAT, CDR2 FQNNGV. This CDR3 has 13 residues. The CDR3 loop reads CASSLDPASAGFF. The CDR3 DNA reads TGTGCCAGCAGCTTAGATCCCGCTTCGGCTGGGTTCTTC.

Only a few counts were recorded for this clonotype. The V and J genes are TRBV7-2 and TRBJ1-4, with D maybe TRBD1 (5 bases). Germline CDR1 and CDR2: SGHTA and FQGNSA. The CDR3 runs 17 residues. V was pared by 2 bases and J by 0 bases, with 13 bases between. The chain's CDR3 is CASSLTKGPATNEKLFF. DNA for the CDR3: TGTGCCAGCAGCTTAACGAAGGGGCCCGCAACTAATGAAAAACTGTTTTTT.

In nucleotides, the CDR3 is TGTGCCAGCAGTTGGGTAGCGGGTTTCACAGATACGCAGTATTTT. This gives the protein CASSWVAGFTDTQYF. This chain joins TRBV27 and TRBJ2-3; 7 bases map to TRBD2. The germline V gene has CDR1 MNHEY and CDR2 SMNVEV (reference sequence). The CDR3 length is 15 residues. J gave up 2 bases and V 4 bases, and 6 bases lay outside the gene matches.

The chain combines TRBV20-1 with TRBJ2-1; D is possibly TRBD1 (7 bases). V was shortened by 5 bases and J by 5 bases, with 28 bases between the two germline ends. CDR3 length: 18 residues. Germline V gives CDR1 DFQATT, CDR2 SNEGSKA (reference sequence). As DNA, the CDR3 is TGCAGTGCTGGAGCCCCCGGGGGTAGGGGGCGCATTAACAATGAGCAGTTCTTC. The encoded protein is CSAGAPGGRGRINNEQFF.

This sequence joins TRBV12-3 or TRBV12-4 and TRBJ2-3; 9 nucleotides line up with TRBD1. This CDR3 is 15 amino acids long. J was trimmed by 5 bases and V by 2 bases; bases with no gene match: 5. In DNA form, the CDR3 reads TGTGCCAGCAGTTTAACTGGGACAGGGTTAGATACGCAGTATTTT. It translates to CASSLTGTGLDTQYF.

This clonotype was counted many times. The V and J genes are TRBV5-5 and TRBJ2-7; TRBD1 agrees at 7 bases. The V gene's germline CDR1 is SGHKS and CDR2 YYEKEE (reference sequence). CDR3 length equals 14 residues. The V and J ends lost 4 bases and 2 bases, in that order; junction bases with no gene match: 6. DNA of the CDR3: TGTGCCAGCAGCCTACAGACAGGGCCCTACGAGCAGTACTTC. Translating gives CASSLQTGPYEQYF.